These 18 T cell receptor beta chains originate from one sample sequenced in a study of blood T cell repertoires in COVID-19 (dated by TCRdb to 2020 to 2021). The method behind the library was the immunoSEQ multiplex PCR assay. Entries here come from immuneACCESS through TCRdb and include only in-frame sequences with V and J called. Some clones fail to appear in such tables; in the studies checked, an unresolved V gene covers under half of the shortfall, and the cause of the remainder is unknown. This sample is represented by about 270,000 clones; around 87% of them were singletons. The ten largest clones capture approximately 2.5% of the sample. The sample comprised PBMCs or T cells enriched from blood (not recorded which). These receptors originate from a young woman who had recovered from COVID-19.

This chain uses TRBV5-1 with TRBJ2-1, with 11 positions matching TRBD2. V lost 0 bases to trimming and J lost 9 bases; unmatched junction nucleotides: 5. Germline V lookup: CDR1 SGHRS, CDR2 YFSETQ. The CDR3 runs 15 residues. For the CDR3, the DNA is TGCGCCAGCAGCTTGGGTAGCGGGGGGGCCGGTGAGCAGTTCTTC. This translates into CASSLGSGGAGEQFF.

The rearrangement joins TRBV10-3 to TRBJ1-6; TRBD1 matches 8 bases. Trimming at V came to 3 bases and at J to 7 bases, leaving 5 bases not matched to a gene. This CDR3 is 15 amino acids long. Per germline, CDR1 ENHRY and CDR2 SYGVKD. CDR3 in DNA: TGTGCCATCAGTGACAGGGGGCCCCCCAATTCACCCCTCCACTTT. Translated: CAISDRGPPNSPLHF.

This clone was observed a handful of times. This rearrangement joins TRBV2 to TRBJ1-6; 10 bases are shared with TRBD1. Trimming at V came to 7 bases and at J to 8 bases, leaving 8 bases not matched to a gene. CDR1 and CDR2 (germline): SNHLY, FYNNEI. There are 15 residues in the CDR3. Written as DNA, the CDR3 is TGTGCCAGCAAAGGGGACAGGGGCTCGGATTCACCCCTCCACTTT. Protein sequence: CASKGDRGSDSPLHF.

V is TRBV3-1 (or the pseudogene TRBV3-2) and J is TRBJ1-3; possibly TRBD1 for D (6 bases). This CDR3 has 18 residues. With 5 bases removed from V and 4 bases from J, the gap between germline ends came to 24 bases. Germline V gives CDR1 LGHDT, CDR2 YNNKEL (reference sequence). CDR3 amino acids: CASSVDSSHQGYGNTIYF. CDR3 DNA sequence: TGTGCCAGCAGCGTTGACTCATCACACCAGGGGTACGGAAACACCATATATTTT.

The V and J genes are TRBV6-5 and TRBJ2-7; 9 nucleotides line up with TRBD2. The V gene end was trimmed by 2 bases and the J gene end by 3 bases; junction bases not matched to a gene: 2. CDR1 is MNHEY and CDR2 is SVGAGI in the germline V gene. The CDR3 has 14 amino acids. For the CDR3, the DNA is TGTGCCAGCAGTTACATAGCGGGGGTCTACGAGCAGTACTTC. Amino acid sequence: CASSYIAGVYEQYF.

The chain combines TRBV2 with TRBJ2-2; TRBD2 aligns across 7 bases. This CDR3 is built from 17 residues. CDR1 and CDR2 from the germline V gene are SNHLY and FYNNEI. With V trimmed by 6 bases and J by 4 bases, 14 bases remained unmatched. CDR3 region: CASRPTPSGETTGELFF. CDR3 DNA: TGTGCCAGCAGGCCAACCCCCAGCGGGGAGACCACCGGGGAGCTGTTTTTT. Complete variable domain (other parts from reference TRBV2 and TRBJ2-2): EPEVTQTPSHQVTQMGQEVILRCVPISNHLYFYWYRQILGQKVEFLVSFYNNEISEKSEIFDDQFSVERPDGSNFTLKIRSTKLEDSAMYFCASRPTPSGETTGELFFGEGSRLTVL.

The CDR3 sequence is CASSPQGASQPQHF. The CDR3 DNA is TGTGCCAGCAGCCCACAGGGGGCGAGTCAGCCCCAGCATTTT. This chain connects TRBV4-2 to TRBJ1-5; TRBD1 agrees at 9 bases. V was pared by 4 bases and J by 6 bases, with 4 bases of the junction left unmatched. CDR3 length equals 14 residues. CDR1 and CDR2 (germline): LGHNA, YNFKEQ.

This clone was observed a single time. This sequence joins TRBV10-3 and TRBJ1-4; D gene uncertain. Trimming shortened V by 2 bases and J by 3 bases, and 7 bases separated the two germline ends. This CDR3 spans 14 amino acids. The germline gives CDR1 ENHRY, CDR2 SYGVKD. CDR3 amino acids: CAISEGRSNEKLFF. As DNA, the CDR3 is TGTGCCATCAGTGAGGGCAGATCTAATGAAAAACTGTTTTTT.

The chain couples TRBV7-9 to TRBJ2-1; D not certain. The CDR3 has 15 residues. Trimming shortened V by 5 bases and J by 0 bases, and 11 bases separated the two germline ends. In germline, CDR1 is SEHNR, CDR2 FQNEAQ (reference sequence). CDR3 bases: TGTGCCAGCAGCCCGCGTCAAATCTCCTACAATGAGCAGTTCTTC. Protein: CASSPRQISYNEQFF.

The V call is TRBV2, the J call TRBJ2-5; 9 bases align to TRBD2. CDR1 is SNHLY, CDR2 FYNNEI, per germline. V shed 6 bases, J shed 4 bases, and the junction held 3 bases outside the gene matches. The CDR3 runs 13 residues. The CDR3 reads CASSVSGRETQYF. Written as DNA, the CDR3 is TGTGCCAGCAGCGTTAGCGGGAGAGAGACCCAGTACTTC.

J is TRBJ2-7 and V is TRBV7-8, with D possibly being TRBD2 (6 bases). The germline V gene encodes CDR1 SGHVS and CDR2 FQNEAQ. V lost 3 bases and J 6 bases, leaving 9 bases between the germline ends. The CDR3 totals 12 residues. CDR3 bases: TGTGCCAGCAGCTTCGTCGGGGGCGAGCAGTACTTC. Its protein is CASSFVGGEQYF.

This clone was seen only a few times. The chain carries TRBV6-5 and TRBJ2-5; 7 bases are a match to TRBD2. This CDR3 spans 14 amino acids. V trimming: 6 bases; J trimming: 6 bases; junction bases outside the gene matches: 10. Germline V CDR1 and CDR2: MNHEY, SVGAGI. CDR3 loop: CASRGPREGQTQYF. The CDR3 nucleotides are TGTGCCAGCAGGGGGCCCAGGGAGGGTCAGACCCAGTACTTC.

About this clone: At one of its ends the junction is not consistent with the germline gene, which may arise from a read error. The V and J genes are TRBV2 and TRBJ2-4, with 8 bases aligning to TRBD1. CDR1 is SNHLY, CDR2 FYNNEI, per germline. The CDR3 extends over 12 amino acids. CDR3: CASSEDRARPNF. CDR3 DNA sequence: TGTGCCAGCAGTGAGGACAGGGCCCGCCCAAACTTC.

The rearrangement uses TRBV6-6 and TRBJ2-3; 8 bases fit TRBD1. J lost 2 bases, V lost 7 bases, and 8 bases had no gene match. Germline values: CDR1 MNHNY, CDR2 SVGAGI (reference sequence). This CDR3 comprises 15 residues. The CDR3 DNA sequence: TGTGCCAGCAAATATCCGGGACAGGACACAGATACGCAGTATTTT. This gives the protein CASKYPGQDTDTQYF.

J is TRBJ2-7 and V is TRBV2; 16 positions agree with TRBD2. This CDR3 is built from 15 residues. From germline, CDR1 is SNHLY and CDR2 FYNNEI. The V gene end was trimmed by 9 bases and the J gene end by 5 bases; junction bases not matched to a gene: 7. The CDR3 here is CARSGTSGGAHEQYF. CDR3 in DNA: TGTGCCAGGTCTGGGACTAGCGGGGGGGCCCACGAGCAGTACTTC.

The chain combines TRBV12-3 or TRBV12-4 with TRBJ1-2, with D possibly being TRBD1 (6 bases). Trimming stripped 6 bases from V and 6 bases from J, with 11 bases between. This CDR3 has 12 amino acids. As DNA, the CDR3 is TGTGCCAGCAGAAGGGGGGGCGATGGCTACACCTTC. Its protein product is CASRRGGDGYTF.

V and J are TRBV2 and TRBJ1-5; 9 positions match TRBD1. There are 16 residues in the CDR3. V dropped 5 bases and J dropped 5; count of bases not matched to a gene: 10. Germline CDR1 reads SNHLY; CDR2 reads FYNNEI. CDR3 in amino acids: CASSSRDREGDQPQHF. The CDR3 region has the DNA TGTGCCAGCAGTTCCCGGGACAGGGAAGGCGATCAGCCCCAGCATTTT. Looking up the rest from reference TRBV2 and TRBJ1-5 gives the full variable domain: EPEVTQTPSHQVTQMGQEVILRCVPISNHLYFYWYRQILGQKVEFLVSFYNNEISEKSEIFDDQFSVERPDGSNFTLKIRSTKLEDSAMYFCASSSRDREGDQPQHFGDGTRLSIL.

This chain joins TRBV5-1 and TRBJ2-5; 10 bases are a match to TRBD1. Trimming at V came to 0 bases and at J to 3 bases, leaving 5 bases not matched to a gene. Per the germline V gene, CDR1 is SGHRS and CDR2 is YFSETQ. This CDR3 comprises 16 residues. For the CDR3, the DNA is TGCGCCAGCAGCTTGGCTACAGGGACAGGGGAAGAGACCCAGTACTTC. Its protein product is CASSLATGTGEETQYF.